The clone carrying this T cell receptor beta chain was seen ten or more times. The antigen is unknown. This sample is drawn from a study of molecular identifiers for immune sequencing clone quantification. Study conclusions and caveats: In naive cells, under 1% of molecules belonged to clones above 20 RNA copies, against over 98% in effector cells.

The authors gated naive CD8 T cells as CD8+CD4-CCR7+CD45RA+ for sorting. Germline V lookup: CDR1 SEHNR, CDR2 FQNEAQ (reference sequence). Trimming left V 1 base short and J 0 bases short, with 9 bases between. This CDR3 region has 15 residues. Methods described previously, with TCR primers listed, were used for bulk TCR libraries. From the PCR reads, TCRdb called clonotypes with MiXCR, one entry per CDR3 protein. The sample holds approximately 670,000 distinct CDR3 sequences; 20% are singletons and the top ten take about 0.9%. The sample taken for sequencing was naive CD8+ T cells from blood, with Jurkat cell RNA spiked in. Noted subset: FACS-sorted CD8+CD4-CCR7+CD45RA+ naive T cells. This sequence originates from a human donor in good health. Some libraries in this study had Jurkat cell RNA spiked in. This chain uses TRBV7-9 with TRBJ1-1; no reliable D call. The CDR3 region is CASSLGPTLNTEAFF. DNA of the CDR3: TGTGCCAGCAGCTTAGGGCCGACCTTGAACACTGAAGCTTTCTTT.